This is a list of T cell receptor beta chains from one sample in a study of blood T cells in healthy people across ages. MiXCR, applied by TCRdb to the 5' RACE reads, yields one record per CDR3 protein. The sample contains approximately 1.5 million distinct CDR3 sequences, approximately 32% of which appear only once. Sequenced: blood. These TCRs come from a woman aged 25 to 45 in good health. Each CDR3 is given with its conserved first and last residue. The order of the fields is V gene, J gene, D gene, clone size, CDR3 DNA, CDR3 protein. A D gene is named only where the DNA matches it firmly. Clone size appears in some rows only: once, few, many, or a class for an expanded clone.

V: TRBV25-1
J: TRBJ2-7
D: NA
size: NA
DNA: TGTGCCACCTCCCGGGGGTACGAGCAGTACTTC
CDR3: CATSRGYEQYF

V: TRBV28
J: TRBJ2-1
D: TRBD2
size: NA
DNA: TGTGCCAGCAGCCTTCGGGGGGACCAGTTCTTC
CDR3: CASSLRGDQFF

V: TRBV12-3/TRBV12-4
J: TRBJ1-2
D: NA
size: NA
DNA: TGTGCCAGCAGCACTTACAGGGACCCCCCGAATGGCTACACCTTC
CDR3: CASSTYRDPPNGYTF

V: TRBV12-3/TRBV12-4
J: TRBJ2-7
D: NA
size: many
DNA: TGTGCCAGCAGCTTACGGGTATACGAGCAGTACTTC
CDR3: CASSLRVYEQYF

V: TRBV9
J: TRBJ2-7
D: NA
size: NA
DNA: TGTGCCAGCAGCGTAGGACCACAGGCGCACTACGAGCAGTACTTC
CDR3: CASSVGPQAHYEQYF

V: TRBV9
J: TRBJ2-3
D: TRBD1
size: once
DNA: TGTGCCAGCAGCGTACAGGGGGCGGCAGATGCGCAGTATTTT
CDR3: CASSVQGAADAQYF

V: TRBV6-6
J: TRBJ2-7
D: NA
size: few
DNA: TGTGCCAGCAGTTACTATCAGTATAACGAGCAGTACTTC
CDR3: CASSYYQYNEQYF

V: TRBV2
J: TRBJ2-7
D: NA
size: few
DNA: TGTGCCAGCAGTTCCAAGACCTACGAGCAGTACTTC
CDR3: CASSSKTYEQYF

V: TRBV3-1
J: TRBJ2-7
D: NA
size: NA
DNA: TGTGCCAGCAGCCTCTCTCCCACTCCCTACGAGCAGTACTTC
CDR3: CASSLSPTPYEQYF

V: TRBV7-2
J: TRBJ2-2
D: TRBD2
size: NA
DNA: TGTGCCAGCAGCACCAAGCGGGGGGGCCGAGGGGAGCTGTTTTTT
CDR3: CASSTKRGGRGELFF

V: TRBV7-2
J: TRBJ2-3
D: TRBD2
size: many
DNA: TGTGCCAGCAGCTTGGCGGGGACTAGCGGAAGCACAGATACGCAGTATTTT
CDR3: CASSLAGTSGSTDTQYF

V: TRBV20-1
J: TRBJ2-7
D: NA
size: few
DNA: TGCAGTGCTAGAGAGACACGTACCTACGAGCAGTACTTC
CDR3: CSARETRTYEQYF

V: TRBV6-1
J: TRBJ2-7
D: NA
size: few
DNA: TGTGCCAGCACCCCGGGAGGACAGGGAAGTGGCGAGCAGTACTTC
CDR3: CASTPGGQGSGEQYF

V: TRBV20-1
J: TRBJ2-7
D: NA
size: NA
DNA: TGCAGTGCTATACAACGGGGTCCCTACGAGCAGTACTTC
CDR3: CSAIQRGPYEQYF

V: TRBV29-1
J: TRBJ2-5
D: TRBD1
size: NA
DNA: TGCAGCGTTGAGGGACAGGGGTGGGAAGAGACCCAGTACTTC
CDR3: CSVEGQGWEETQYF

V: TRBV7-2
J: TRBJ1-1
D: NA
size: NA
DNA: TGTGCCAGCAGCCTCGACTGCCTGAACACTGAAGCTTTCTTT
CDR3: CASSLDCLNTEAFF

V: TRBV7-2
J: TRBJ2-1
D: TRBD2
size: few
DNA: TGTGCCAGCAGCTTATCTGTCGGGGGGGCCCATGAGCAGTTCTTC
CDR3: CASSLSVGGAHEQFF

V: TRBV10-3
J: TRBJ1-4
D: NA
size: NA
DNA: TGTGCCATCAGTGGGCTCGCCGACGGGGAAAAACTGTTTTTT
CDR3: CAISGLADGEKLFF

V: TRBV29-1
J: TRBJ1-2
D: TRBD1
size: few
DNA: TGCAGCGTTACACAGGGGATCCTAAAGGGTTTTTGGGGCTACACCTTC
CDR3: CSVTQGILKGFWGYTF

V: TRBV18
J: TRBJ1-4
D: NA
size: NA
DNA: TGTGCCAGCGCCCCCACCTCGGTGAATAATGAAAAACTGTTTTTT
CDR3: CASAPTSVNNEKLFF

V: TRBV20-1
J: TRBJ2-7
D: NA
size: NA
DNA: TGCAGTGCTCCCGCTTCCGGGACAAGGGGGACCTACGAGCAGTACTTC
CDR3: CSAPASGTRGTYEQYF

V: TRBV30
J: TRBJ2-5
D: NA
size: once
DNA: TGTGCCTGGAGGGCACGAGAGTTCCAAGAGACCCAGTACTTC
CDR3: CAWRAREFQETQYF

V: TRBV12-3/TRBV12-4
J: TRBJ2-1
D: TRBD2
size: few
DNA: TGTGCCAGCAGTTTACTCGCGGGGGGGGTAGGTAATGAGCAGTTCTTC
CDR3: CASSLLAGGVGNEQFF

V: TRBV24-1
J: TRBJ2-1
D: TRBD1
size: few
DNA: TGTGCCACCAGTGATTTCGGACAGGGACGAGGCAATGAGCAGTTCTTC
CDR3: CATSDFGQGRGNEQFF

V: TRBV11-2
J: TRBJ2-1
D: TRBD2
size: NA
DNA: TGTGCCAGCAGCCCCGGACTAGCGGGGCCTCGGGAGCAGTTCTTC
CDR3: CASSPGLAGPREQFF

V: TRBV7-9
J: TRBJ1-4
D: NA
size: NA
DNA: TGTGCCAGCAGCTTGGATATCTCCAATGAAAAACTGTTTTTT
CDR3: CASSLDISNEKLFF

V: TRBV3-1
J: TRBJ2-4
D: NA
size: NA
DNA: TGTGCCAGCAGCCTGGTCCCGGGACTAGCCAAAAACATTCAGTACTTC
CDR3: CASSLVPGLAKNIQYF

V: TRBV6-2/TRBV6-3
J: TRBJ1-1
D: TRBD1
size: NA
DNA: TGTGCCAGCGGGGCGGGACAGGGTCGGTGGACTGAAGCTTTCTTT
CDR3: CASGAGQGRWTEAFF

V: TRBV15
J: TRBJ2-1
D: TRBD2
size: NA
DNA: TGTGCCACCAGCATACTAGCGGGAGGGGGAAATGAGCAGTTCTTC
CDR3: CATSILAGGGNEQFF

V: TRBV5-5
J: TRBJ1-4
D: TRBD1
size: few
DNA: TGTGCCAGCAGCTTTTTGGACAGGGGGCTTGGGGCTAATGAAAAACTGTTTTTT
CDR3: CASSFLDRGLGANEKLFF

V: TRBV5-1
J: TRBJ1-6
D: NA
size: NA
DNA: TGCGCCAGCAGCTTTGCAGGGGAGAATAATTCACCCCTCCACTTT
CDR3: CASSFAGENNSPLHF

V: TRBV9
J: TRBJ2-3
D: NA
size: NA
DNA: TGTGCCAGCAGCGCACGGGAGACAACAGATACGCAGTATTTT
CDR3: CASSARETTDTQYF

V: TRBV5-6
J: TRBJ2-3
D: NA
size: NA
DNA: TGTGCCAGCAGCTTGGCTTCCGCAGTCACAGATACGCAGTATTTT
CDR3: CASSLASAVTDTQYF

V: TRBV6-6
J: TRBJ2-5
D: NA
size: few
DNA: TGTGCCAGCACCTCGATTAGGCAAGAGACCCAGTACTTC
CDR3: CASTSIRQETQYF

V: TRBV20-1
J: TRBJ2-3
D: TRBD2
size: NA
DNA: TGCAGTGCTAGAGCACTAGCGGGAGACACAGATACGCAGTATTTT
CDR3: CSARALAGDTDTQYF

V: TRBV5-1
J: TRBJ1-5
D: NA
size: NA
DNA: TGCGCCAGCAGCTTGGAGGGCGGGGTGCGGCAGCCCCAGCATTTT
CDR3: CASSLEGGVRQPQHF

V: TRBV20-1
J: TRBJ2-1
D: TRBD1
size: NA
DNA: TGCAGTGCCAGGGGGCTGACTAGTTTAAATGAGCAGTTCTTC
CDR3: CSARGLTSLNEQFF

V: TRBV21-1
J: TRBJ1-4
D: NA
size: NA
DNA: TGTGCCAGCAGCAAAATGGGGAATGGGGACAGCCGAAATGAAAAACTGTTTTTT
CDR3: CASSKMGNGDSRNEKLFF

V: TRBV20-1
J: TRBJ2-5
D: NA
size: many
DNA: TGCAGTGCTCTATCCTGGACTCAAGAGACCCAGTACTTC
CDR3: CSALSWTQETQYF

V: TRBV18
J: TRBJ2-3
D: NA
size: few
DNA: TGTGCCAGCTCATCGCAAACAGATACGCAGTATTTT
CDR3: CASSSQTDTQYF

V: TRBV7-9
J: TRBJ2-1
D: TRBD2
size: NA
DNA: TGTGCCAGCAGCTTACAGCTAGCGGGAACCAATGAGCAGTTCTTC
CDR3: CASSLQLAGTNEQFF

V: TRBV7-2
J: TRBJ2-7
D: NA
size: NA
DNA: TGTGCCAGCAGCGAACGGGGGTTTTACGAGCAGTACTTC
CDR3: CASSERGFYEQYF

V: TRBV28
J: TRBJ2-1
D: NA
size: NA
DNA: TGTGCCAGCAGTTTATCCCCTCGGGGGATCAATGAGCAGTTCTTC
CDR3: CASSLSPRGINEQFF

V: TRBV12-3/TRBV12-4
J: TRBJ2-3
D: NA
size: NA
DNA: TGTGCCAGCAGTTTAGGACTGGATGCGCAGTATTTT
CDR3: CASSLGLDAQYF

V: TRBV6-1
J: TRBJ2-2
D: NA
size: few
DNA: TGTGCCAGCCGAAGGCCGAACACCGGGGAGCTGTTTTTT
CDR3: CASRRPNTGELFF

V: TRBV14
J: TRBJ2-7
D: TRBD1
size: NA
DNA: TGTGCCAGAAGCCATCCCCGGGGCAGGGGGACCTCCTACGAGCAGTACTTC
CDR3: CARSHPRGRGTSYEQYF

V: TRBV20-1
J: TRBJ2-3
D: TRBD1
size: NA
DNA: TGCAGTGCTAGAGAGGTGTCAGGGGGCAGTGATACGCAGTATTTT
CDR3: CSAREVSGGSDTQYF

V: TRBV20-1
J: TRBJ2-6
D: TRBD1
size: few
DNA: TGCAGTGCAGAGCGGGACAGGGGGCCTTCTGGGGCCAACGTCCTGACTTTC
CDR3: CSAERDRGPSGANVLTF

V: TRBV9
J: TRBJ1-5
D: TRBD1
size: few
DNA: TGTGCCAGCAGCCAGGGGGGCATGGTGAATCAGCCCCAGCATTTT
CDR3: CASSQGGMVNQPQHF

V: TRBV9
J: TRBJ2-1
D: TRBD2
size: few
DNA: TGTGCCAGCAGCAAAGCCGGGTTAGCGGGAGCGGGTGAGCAGTTCTTC
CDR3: CASSKAGLAGAGEQFF

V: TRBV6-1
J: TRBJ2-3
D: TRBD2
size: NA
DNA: TGTGCCAGCAGCCGCCACAGGACTAGCGGGAGTAGCACAGATACGCAGTATTTT
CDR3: CASSRHRTSGSSTDTQYF

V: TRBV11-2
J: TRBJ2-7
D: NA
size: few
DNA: TGTGCCAGCAGCTATGGACGGAACTACGAGCAGTACTTC
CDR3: CASSYGRNYEQYF

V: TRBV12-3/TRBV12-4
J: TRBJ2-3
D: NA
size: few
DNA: TGTGCCAGCAGTCCCGAGAAGGGCTACACAGATACGCAGTATTTT
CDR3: CASSPEKGYTDTQYF

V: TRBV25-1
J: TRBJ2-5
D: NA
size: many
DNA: TGTGCCAGCAGTGAGACCAGGAGGGAGACCCAGTACTTC
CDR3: CASSETRRETQYF

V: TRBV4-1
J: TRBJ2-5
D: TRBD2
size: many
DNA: TGCGCCAGCAGCCAAGTAGTTAGCGGGGGGGGACGACAAGAGACCCAGTACTTC
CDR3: CASSQVVSGGGRQETQYF

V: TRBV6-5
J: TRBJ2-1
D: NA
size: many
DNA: TGTGCCAGCAGTCGTAAGGCTAGAGGTTTCTACAATGAGCAGTTCTTC
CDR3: CASSRKARGFYNEQFF